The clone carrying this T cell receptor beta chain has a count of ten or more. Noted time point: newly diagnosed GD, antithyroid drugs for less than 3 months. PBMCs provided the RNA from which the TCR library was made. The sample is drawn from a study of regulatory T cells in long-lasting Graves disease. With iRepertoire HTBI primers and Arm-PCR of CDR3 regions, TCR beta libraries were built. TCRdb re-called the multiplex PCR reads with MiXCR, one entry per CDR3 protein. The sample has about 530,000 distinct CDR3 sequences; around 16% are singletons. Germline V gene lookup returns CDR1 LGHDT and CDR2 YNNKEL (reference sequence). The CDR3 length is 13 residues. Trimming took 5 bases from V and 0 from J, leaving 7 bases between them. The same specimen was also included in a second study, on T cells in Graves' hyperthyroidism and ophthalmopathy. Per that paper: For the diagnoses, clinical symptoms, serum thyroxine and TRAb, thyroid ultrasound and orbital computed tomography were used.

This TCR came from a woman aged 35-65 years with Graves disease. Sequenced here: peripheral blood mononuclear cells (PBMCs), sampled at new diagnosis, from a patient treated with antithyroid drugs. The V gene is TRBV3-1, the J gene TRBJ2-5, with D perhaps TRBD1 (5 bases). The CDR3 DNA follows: TGTGCCAGCAGCAGGGGTCACCAAGAGACCCAGTACTTC. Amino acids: CASSRGHQETQYF.